Listed here are 9 T cell receptor beta chains from one sample, sequenced in a study of cytomegalovirus exposure and HLA in healthy donors (dated by TCRdb to between 2016 and 2019). Library preparation employed the immunoSEQ multiplex PCR assay. For the multiplex PCR, a mixture combining 60 forward primers for TCR Vbeta segments and 13 reverse primers for TCR Jbeta segments was used. TCRdb limited this immuneACCESS table to in-frame rearrangements with V and J called. A share of clones is missing; checked studies link under half to unresolved V genes, and the rest is unexplained. Counted in this sample were about 62,000 clones; more than 70% of them appeared once. The ten largest clones capture 5% to 7% of the sample. Sequenced: PBMCs. The receptor source for this set is a woman in her twenties or thirties in good health and CMV-seronegative.

CDR3 nucleotide sequence: TGTGCCTGGGCCCGGACTAGCGGGAGGTCTCGTACGCAGTATTTT. This sequence encodes CAWARTSGRSRTQYF. This chain joins TRBV30 and TRBJ2-3; 14 bases map to TRBD2. CDR3 length equals 15 residues. Germline loops: CDR1 GTSNPN, CDR2 SVGIG (reference sequence). V gave up 5 bases and J gave up 8 bases; unmatched junction bases: 9.

The chain is built from TRBV18 and TRBJ1-1; 7 bases agree with TRBD1. The V gene's germline CDR1 is KGHSH and CDR2 LQKENI. This CDR3 is built from 16 residues. V was pared by 2 bases and J by 0 bases, with 6 bases of the junction left unmatched. CDR3 residues: CASSPMAGGMNTEAFF. CDR3 sequence (DNA): TGTGCCAGCTCACCAATGGCAGGGGGGATGAACACTGAAGCTTTCTTT.

The chain employs TRBV28 and TRBJ1-3; D is perhaps TRBD1 (6 bases). The V gene lost 0 bases and the J gene lost 4 bases, with 13 bases spanning the gap. The CDR3 runs to 16 residues. Germline V lookup: CDR1 MDHEN, CDR2 SYDVKM. In nucleotides, the CDR3 is TGTGCCAGCAGTTTATGGCGGGGGGCGGACGGAAACACCATATATTTT. Encoded protein: CASSLWRGADGNTIYF. Together with reference TRBV28 and TRBJ1-3, the CDR3 gives the full variable domain: DVKVTQSSRYLVKRTGEKVFLECVQDMDHENMFWYRQDPGLGLRLIYFSYDVKMKEKGDIPEGYSVSREKKERFSLILESASTNQTSMYLCASSLWRGADGNTIYFGEGSWLTVV.

This clone appeared once. The gene calls are TRBV27 and TRBJ2-1, with 7 bases identical to TRBD2. Trimming removed 8 bases from V and 9 bases from J; junction bases left unmatched: 10. CDR1 and CDR2 from the germline V gene are MNHEY and SMNVEV (reference sequence). The CDR3 covers 13 residues. CDR3 DNA: TGTGCCAGCCGGCCTGGGGGGGGAGGTGAGCAGTTCTTC. Its protein is CASRPGGGGEQFF.

This chain connects TRBV6-5 to TRBJ2-1; D is perhaps TRBD1 (5 bases). There are 15 residues in the CDR3. V dropped 2 bases and J dropped 0 bases, with 8 bases sitting between them. Germline CDR1 MNHEY, CDR2 SVGAGI. CDR3 protein: CASSYDSSSYNEQFF. The CDR3 coding sequence is TGTGCCAGCAGTTACGACAGCAGCTCCTACAATGAGCAGTTCTTC.

The chain joins TRBV27 to TRBJ1-5; D not resolved. CDR1 is MNHEY and CDR2 is SMNVEV in the germline V gene (reference sequence). CDR3 length: 15 amino acids. Trimming removed 2 bases at V and 3 bases at J, with 11 bases between. Here the CDR3 reads CASSLGPFLNQPQHF. CDR3 nucleotide sequence: TGTGCCAGCAGTTTAGGGCCTTTCCTCAATCAGCCCCAGCATTTT.

This clone was seen only a few times. This rearrangement joins TRBV7-9 to TRBJ2-1, with 8 bases aligning to TRBD1. Germline values: CDR1 SEHNR, CDR2 FQNEAQ (reference sequence). The CDR3 has 14 residues. V dropped 3 bases and J dropped 14; count of bases not matched to a gene: 12. The CDR3 sequence is CASSLRALTGDEFF. As DNA, the CDR3 is TGTGCCAGCAGCTTGAGGGCTTTGACAGGGGATGAGTTCTTC.

The V gene is TRBV4-3, the J gene TRBJ1-2; no definite D call. Germline V gives CDR1 LGHNA, CDR2 YSLEER. Trimming pared 0 bases from V and 4 bases from J, leaving 9 bases between. This CDR3 has 14 amino acids. The CDR3 loop is CASSQDFGSYGYTF. DNA for the CDR3: TGCGCCAGCAGCCAAGATTTCGGGAGCTATGGCTACACCTTC.

The chain has TRBV7-9 and TRBJ2-1; the match to TRBD2 covers 11 bases. The V and J ends lost 1 base and 8 bases, in that order; junction bases with no gene match: 4. In germline, CDR1 is SEHNR, CDR2 FQNEAQ (reference sequence). There are 15 residues in the CDR3. The DNA of the CDR3 is TGTGCCAGCAGCTTAGGGCTAGCGGGAGGCGATGAGCAGTTCTTC. It codes for CASSLGLAGGDEQFF. The variable domain in full, with the rest retrieved from reference TRBV7-9 and TRBJ2-1, is DTGVSQNPRHKITKRGQNVTFRCDPISEHNRLYWYRQTLGQGPEFLTYFQNEAQLEKSRLLSDRFSAERPKGSFSTLEIQRTEQGDSAMYLCASSLGLAGGDEQFFGPGTRLTVL.